The present TCR beta chain was sequenced within a study of T cell responses to AZD1222 COVID-19 vaccine. V lost 3 bases and J lost 0, with 5 bases in between. Per the germline V gene, CDR1 is KGHSH and CDR2 is LQKENI. The CDR3 is 14 amino acids. Whole-study findings and limits: All repertoire sampling was performed exclusively after the peak T cell response. After two AZD1222 doses, spike-specific TCR breadth and depth rose versus day 0.

Points on this clone: Its matching antigen is unknown. Other DNA sequences from this sample encode an identical CDR3 as well.

The table came from immunoSEQ multiplex PCR; TCRdb's copy has only in-frame clones and leaves some out. Of 150,000 to 250,000 clones listed, about 93% were seen once; the top ten hold 0.9% to 1.1%. The source was peripheral blood, collected 28 days after the second AZD1222 dose. The chain uses TRBV18 and TRBJ1-4; unclear D gene. The sequence was collected from an adult who received the AZD1222 COVID-19 vaccine. CDR3 in DNA: TGTGCCAGCTCACCCGGGGCAACTAATGAAAAACTGTTTTTT. It is translated as CASSPGATNEKLFF.